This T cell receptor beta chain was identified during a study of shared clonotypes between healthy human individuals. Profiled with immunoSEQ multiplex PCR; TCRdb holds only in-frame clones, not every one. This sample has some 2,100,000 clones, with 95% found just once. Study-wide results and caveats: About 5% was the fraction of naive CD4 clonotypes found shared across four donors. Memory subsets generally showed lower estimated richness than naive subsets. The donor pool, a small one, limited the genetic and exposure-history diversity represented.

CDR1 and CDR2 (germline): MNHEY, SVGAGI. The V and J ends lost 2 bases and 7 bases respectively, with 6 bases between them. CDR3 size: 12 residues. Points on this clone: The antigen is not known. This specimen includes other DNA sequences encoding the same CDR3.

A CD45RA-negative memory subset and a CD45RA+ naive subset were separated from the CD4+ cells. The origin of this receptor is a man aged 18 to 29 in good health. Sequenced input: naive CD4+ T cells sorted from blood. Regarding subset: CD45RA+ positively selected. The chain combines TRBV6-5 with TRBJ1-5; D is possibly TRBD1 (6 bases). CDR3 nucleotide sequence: TGTGCCAGCAGTTACCAGGGGCAGCCCCAGCATTTT. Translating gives CASSYQGQPQHF.